This T cell receptor (beta chain) appears in the sequencing data of a study of cytomegalovirus exposure and HLA in healthy donors. The study's findings and limits: Earlier findings revealed that most TCR beta V segments proved productive either about 90% or about 30% of the time. Later on, an analysis tied roughly 17,000 TCR beta sequences to HLA alleles at 0.05 false discovery rate. A link between a missense DCLRE1C variant and TCR beta V- and J-gene trimming emerged from a later analysis.

In the PCR, 60 Vbeta and 13 Jbeta primers were used. Using immunoSEQ multiplex PCR, the repertoire was profiled, and TCRdb retains in-frame clones only, with some absent. Of 160,000 or so clones in the sample, roughly 80% were seen once. Note on this clone: What it binds is not known.

CDR1 is MNHNS and CDR2 is SASEGT in the germline V gene. The CDR3 spans 14 residues. Sequenced input: PBMCs. The TCR originated in a middle-aged man in good health and CMV-seronegative. The chain couples TRBV6-1 to TRBJ2-5; 8 positions match TRBD1. The DNA end is a closer match to TRBJ2-7, so the J assignment may be wrong. Here the CDR3 DNA reads TGTGCCAGCAGGAACTCCGGGACAGGCTACGAGCAGTACTTC. Protein product: CASRNSGTGYEQYF.